This TCR beta chain was identified during a study of regulatory T cells in long-lasting Graves disease. Building the TCR beta libraries relied on iRepertoire HTBI primers, and CDR3 regions underwent Arm-PCR. A single record per CDR3 protein comes from TCRdb applying MiXCR to the multiplex PCR reads. The sample consists of 380,000 or so distinct CDR3 sequences, 15% to 20% of them appearing once. Regarding time point: newly diagnosed GD, antithyroid drugs for less than 3 months. PBMCs provided the RNA from which the TCR library was made. The CDR3 extends over 16 amino acids. Losses at the gene ends were 2 bases for V and 0 bases for J; bases not matched to a gene: 6. This clonotype came up a few times. These data were likewise used in another study, on T cells in Graves' hyperthyroidism and ophthalmopathy.

The rearrangement joins TRBV12-3 or TRBV12-4 to TRBJ1-2, with 7 positions matching TRBD1. This clonotype was obtained from a woman under 30 with Graves disease. The sample in question was peripheral blood mononuclear cells (PBMCs), obtained at new diagnosis, from a patient treated with antithyroid drugs. CDR3 coding DNA: TGTGCCAGCAGTTTAAGGTCAGGGGGATCTAACTATGGCTACACCTTC. It translates to CASSLRSGGSNYGYTF.